The 27 T cell receptor beta chains in this list originate from one sample, sequenced in a study of blood T cell repertoires in COVID-19. Only in-frame clones appear in the TCRdb table, and some are missing; sequencing was by immunoSEQ multiplex PCR. The sample records about 210,000 clones, roughly 88% being singletons. Sample: PBMCs or T cells enriched from blood (not recorded which). The origin of the receptors is a man between 35 and 55 years old with acute COVID-19.

V gene TRBV28 combines with J gene TRBJ2-1; D uncertain. Trimming left V 1 base short and J 7 bases short, with 8 bases between. The CDR3 length is 13 residues. CDR1 MDHEN and CDR2 SYDVKM come from the germline V gene. The CDR3 region has the DNA TGTGCCAGCAGTTTATTTGTCAGAAATGAGCAGTTCTTC. Its translation is CASSLFVRNEQFF.

This chain uses TRBV5-5 with TRBJ2-1; 11 bases map to TRBD2. Unmatched junction bases numbered 6, after V lost 3 bases and J lost 1 base. CDR3 length equals 17 residues. Germline V gene lookup returns CDR1 SGHKS and CDR2 YYEKEE (reference sequence). The CDR3 spells CASSWETSGSSYNEQFF. The CDR3 coding sequence is TGTGCCAGCAGCTGGGAAACTAGCGGGAGTTCCTACAATGAGCAGTTCTTC.

The V and J genes are TRBV7-9 and TRBJ2-7, with 9 bases lining up with TRBD1. The trim removed 5 bases at V and 4 bases at J, leaving 6 bases unmatched. CDR1 SEHNR and CDR2 FQNEAQ come from the germline V gene (reference sequence). The CDR3 totals 14 residues. CDR3 nucleotide sequence: TGTGCCAGCAGCCGGACAGGGGTACTTTACGAGCAGTACTTC. Its protein is CASSRTGVLYEQYF.

This chain connects TRBV4-2 to TRBJ2-7; a weak D match, TRBD2 (5 bases). This CDR3 comprises 14 residues. The germline gives CDR1 LGHNA, CDR2 YNFKEQ. V was cut by 4 bases and J by 6 bases, with 16 bases left in between. The CDR3 loop is CASSLVLVSREQYF. In DNA form, the CDR3 reads TGTGCCAGCAGCCTAGTACTAGTTTCTCGCGAGCAGTACTTC.

The V gene is TRBV6-6, the J gene TRBJ1-1; D uncertain. V gave up 4 bases and J gave up 3 bases, with 15 bases separating them. CDR1 and CDR2 (germline): MNHNY, SVGAGI (reference sequence). The CDR3 spans 15 residues. CDR3 residues: CASSSQSGRYTEAFF. DNA of the CDR3: TGTGCCAGCAGTTCTCAATCCGGGAGATACACTGAAGCTTTCTTT.

The chain carries TRBV5-1 and TRBJ2-1, with 9 bases lining up with TRBD2. The CDR3 is 16 amino acids. V was clipped by 4 bases and J by 5 bases; unmatched bases: 10. The germline V gene encodes CDR1 SGHRS and CDR2 YFSETQ. The CDR3 DNA is TGCGCCAGCAGCCCCTCGCCTAGCGGGGATAACAATGAGCAGTTCTTC. It yields the protein CASSPSPSGDNNEQFF.

This clone was counted a single time. CDR3 DNA: TGCGCCAGCAGATTCCCCTACGGGTCGAGGAGTGGCTACACCTTC. It is translated as CASRFPYGSRSGYTF. The chain is built from TRBV10-2 and TRBJ1-2, with D hard to call. CDR3 size: 15 residues. Germline CDR1 reads WSHSY; CDR2 reads SAAADI. Trimming shortened V by 6 bases and J by 7 bases, and 21 bases separated the two germline ends.

The chain couples TRBV3-1 (or the pseudogene TRBV3-2) to TRBJ1-2; D is unresolved. Germline V CDR1 and CDR2: LGHDT, YNNKEL (reference sequence). The ends were cut back, 1 base at V and 3 bases at J, with 9 bases in the middle. CDR3 length equals 14 residues. The CDR3 sequence is CASSQGSRYYGYTF. CDR3 nucleotides: TGTGCCAGCAGCCAAGGTTCGCGCTACTATGGCTACACCTTC.

The chain couples TRBV6-2 or TRBV6-3 to TRBJ2-7; 7 positions match TRBD2. The germline V gene encodes CDR1 MNHEY and CDR2 SVGEGT. CDR3 size: 14 residues. Trimming at V came to 5 bases and at J to 1 base, leaving 5 bases not matched to a gene. The CDR3 DNA is TGTGCCAGCAGTAGTAGCGGGTGGTCCTACGAGCAGTACTTC. The encoded protein is CASSSSGWSYEQYF.

In this sample, this clone turned up a few times. This chain joins TRBV2 and TRBJ1-3; 9 bases map to TRBD1. The germline CDR1 and CDR2 sequences are SNHLY and FYNNEI. CDR3 length: 15 amino acids. V lost 3 bases, J lost 3 bases, and 3 bases stayed unmatched. CDR3 sequence (DNA): TGTGCCAGCAGTGACTTGACAGGGGGTGGAAACACCATATATTTT. Translated, it gives CASSDLTGGGNTIYF.

The chain links TRBV27 to TRBJ2-1, with TRBD2 matching 13 bases. Germline V gene lookup returns CDR1 MNHEY and CDR2 SMNVEV (reference sequence). The CDR3 is 12 amino acids. V was clipped by 5 bases and J by 13 bases; unmatched bases: 2. CDR3 region: CASSPGLAGQFF. CDR3 in DNA: TGTGCCAGCAGTCCGGGACTAGCGGGACAGTTCTTC.

A note on this clone: The sample holds other DNA sequences that translate to the same CDR3. The CDR3 DNA reads as TGTGCCAGTAGTGGCCAGGGCTATCAGCCCCAGCATTTT. Encoded protein: CASSGQGYQPQHF. J is TRBJ1-5 and V is TRBV19; tentative D call: TRBD1 (5 bases). The CDR3 contains 13 residues. Germline loops: CDR1 LNHDA, CDR2 SQIVND (reference sequence). The V gene lost 5 bases and the J gene lost 5 bases, with 10 bases spanning the gap.

The rearrangement uses TRBV15 and TRBJ1-1; 9 bases agree with TRBD1. The junction had 7 bases not matched to a gene; V was cut back by 0 bases and J by 8 bases. The CDR3 extends over 15 amino acids. Germline V lookup: CDR1 LNHNV, CDR2 YYDKDF (reference sequence). CDR3 amino acids: CATSRDKTTGGEAFF. The CDR3 bases are TGTGCCACCAGCAGAGATAAGACAACAGGGGGCGAAGCTTTCTTT.

The rearrangement links TRBV5-1 to TRBJ2-5, with D possibly matching TRBD1 (6 bases). The V and J ends lost 4 bases and 2 bases respectively, with 15 bases between them. Germline-derived CDR1 and CDR2 are SGHRS and YFSETQ. The CDR3 runs to 15 residues. The CDR3 loop reads CASSIRPTGQETQYF. CDR3 in DNA: TGCGCCAGCAGCATCCGGCCGACAGGTCAAGAGACCCAGTACTTC. The full variable domain, in which reference TRBV5-1 and TRBJ2-5 provide the parts outside the CDR3, is KAGVTQTPRYLIKTRGQQVTLSCSPISGHRSVSWYQQTPGQGLQFLFEYFSETQRNKGNFPGRFSGRQFSNSRSEMNVSTLELGDSALYLCASSIRPTGQETQYFGPGTRLLVL.

As regards this clone: This specimen includes other DNA sequences encoding the same CDR3. The chain combines TRBV7-9 with TRBJ1-6; 10 bases fit TRBD1. The CDR3 runs 14 residues. Germline assignment: CDR1 SEHNR and CDR2 FQNEAQ (reference sequence). Unmatched junction bases numbered 2, after V lost 4 bases and J lost 8 bases. The CDR3 sequence: CASSSGTGDSPLHF. CDR3 in DNA: TGTGCCAGCAGCTCCGGGACAGGGGATTCACCCCTCCACTTT.

The V gene is TRBV6-1, the J gene TRBJ1-2; D gene ambiguous. Between the trimmed V and J ends, which lost 3 bases and 8 bases, there was a span of 10 bases. CDR1 is MNHNS and CDR2 is SASEGT in the germline V gene. The CDR3 is made up of 12 amino acids. The DNA of the CDR3 is TGTGCCAGCAGTGATGCGGTCCAGGGCTACACCTTC. Translated, it gives CASSDAVQGYTF.

This chain uses TRBV3-1 (or the pseudogene TRBV3-2) with TRBJ2-7; D is perhaps TRBD2 (5 bases). Trimming shortened V by 3 bases and J by 6 bases, and 12 bases separated the two germline ends. The CDR3 has 13 amino acids. Germline V gene lookup returns CDR1 LGHDT and CDR2 YNNKEL (reference sequence). This CDR3 is CASSQTKNGEQYF. CDR3 nucleotide sequence: TGTGCCAGCAGCCAGACTAAGAACGGCGAGCAGTACTTC.

This chain joins TRBV4-2 and TRBJ2-4; 8 bases are shared with TRBD2. V shed 6 bases and J 5 bases; nucleotides not matched to a gene: 9. Germline V lookup: CDR1 LGHNA, CDR2 YNFKEQ. This CDR3 spans 15 amino acids. The CDR3 nucleotides are TGTGCCAGCAGAGATGGCGGGAGGCTCGAAAACATTCAGTACTTC. Its translation: CASRDGGRLENIQYF.

The V gene is TRBV25-1, the J gene TRBJ1-1, with D uncertain. The germline CDR1 and CDR2 sequences are MGHDK and SYGVNS. Trimming stripped 3 bases from V and 0 bases from J, with 5 bases between. The CDR3 totals 13 residues. For the CDR3, the DNA is TGTGCCAGCAGTGATCTCTTGAACACTGAAGCTTTCTTT. Amino acids: CASSDLLNTEAFF. Based on the CDR3 plus reference TRBV25-1 and TRBJ1-1, the full variable domain is EADIYQTPRYLVIGTGKKITLECSQTMGHDKMYWYQQDPGMELHLIHYSYGVNSTEKGDLSSESTVSRIRTEHFPLTLESARPSHTSQYLCASSDLLNTEAFFGQGTRLTVV.

The table lists this clone with a few counts. V usage is TRBV28 and J usage is TRBJ1-6; 7 bases match TRBD1. The V and J ends lost 7 bases and 4 bases, in that order; junction bases with no gene match: 7. CDR3 length: 15 amino acids. Germline V gene lookup returns CDR1 MDHEN and CDR2 SYDVKM. The CDR3 region is CASTGTALYNSPLHF. CDR3 coding DNA: TGTGCCAGCACCGGGACAGCTCTTTATAATTCACCCCTCCACTTT.

V is TRBV30 and J is TRBJ1-3; possibly TRBD1 for D (5 bases). Germline assignment: CDR1 GTSNPN and CDR2 SVGIG (reference sequence). Trimming pared 5 bases from V and 0 bases from J, leaving 11 bases between. The CDR3 is 14 residues long. The CDR3: CAWQTAYSGNTIYF. CDR3 nucleotides: TGTGCCTGGCAGACAGCCTACTCTGGAAACACCATATATTTT.

The rearrangement uses TRBV25-1 and TRBJ1-6, with D maybe TRBD1 (5 bases). The CDR3 extends over 16 amino acids. The V end lost 5 bases, the J end lost 7 bases, and 18 bases lay between the germline ends. Looked up from germline, CDR1 is MGHDK and CDR2 is SYGVNS. In DNA, the CDR3 is TGTGCCAGCAGTTCCCAGTGGGGCGCGGAGAATTCACCCCTCCACTTT. The encoded protein is CASSSQWGAENSPLHF.

A few counts support this clone. The chain uses TRBV15 and TRBJ2-1; 7 bases agree with TRBD2. Losses at the gene ends were 4 bases for V and 7 bases for J; bases not matched to a gene: 4. The CDR3 length is 13 residues. CDR1 LNHNV and CDR2 YYDKDF come from the germline V gene (reference sequence). The CDR3 sequence is CATSTWGGNEQFF. In DNA form, the CDR3 reads TGTGCCACCAGCACGTGGGGGGGAAATGAGCAGTTCTTC. Full variable domain (remainder filled in from reference TRBV15 and TRBJ2-1): DAMVIQNPRYQVTQFGKPVTLSCSQTLNHNVMYWYQQKSSQAPKLLFHYYDKDFNNEADTPDNFQSRRPNTSFCFLDIRSPGLGDTAMYLCATSTWGGNEQFFGPGTRLTVL.

The chain joins TRBV7-3 to TRBJ1-1, with D unresolved. Germline CDR1 is SGHTA and CDR2 is FQGTGA. The CDR3 length is 13 residues. Trimming cost V 5 bases and J 0 bases, with 7 bases left between them. The CDR3 bases are TGTGCCAGCAGCGCCACAGTGAACACTGAAGCTTTCTTT. As protein: CASSATVNTEAFF.

The CDR3, as DNA: TGTGCCAGTAGGGGACTAGGACCGGTAGGGCAGCCCCAGCATTTT. Translation: CASRGLGPVGQPQHF. The V gene is TRBV19, the J gene TRBJ1-5; perhaps TRBD1 as D (5 bases). Per germline, CDR1 LNHDA and CDR2 SQIVND (reference sequence). This CDR3 comprises 15 residues. V was pared by 6 bases and J by 7 bases, with 19 bases between.

This chain links TRBV19 with TRBJ2-5; D ambiguous. Trimming removed 7 bases at V and 3 bases at J, with 9 bases between. Germline lookup yields CDR1 LNHDA and CDR2 SQIVND (reference sequence). The CDR3 is made up of 12 amino acids. CDR3 residues: CASTANKETQYF. For the CDR3, the DNA is TGTGCCAGTACAGCGAATAAAGAGACCCAGTACTTC. Combining the CDR3 with reference TRBV19 and TRBJ2-5 gives the whole variable domain DGGITQSPKYLFRKEGQNVTLSCEQNLNHDAMYWYRQDPGQGLRLIYYSQIVNDFQKGDIAEGYSVSREKKESFPLTVTSAQKNPTAFYLCASTANKETQYFGPGTRLLVL.

The J gene is TRBJ1-1, the V gene TRBV19; D not resolved. V dropped 3 bases and J dropped 6 bases, with 8 bases sitting between them. CDR1 LNHDA and CDR2 SQIVND come from the germline V gene (reference sequence). The CDR3 covers 12 residues. CDR3 sequence reads: CASSMGRPEAFF. In DNA form, the CDR3 reads TGTGCCAGTAGTATGGGCAGACCTGAAGCTTTCTTT.